This T cell receptor (beta chain) was sequenced in a study of T cells in Graves' hyperthyroidism and ophthalmopathy (dated by TCRdb to about 2019). For the study in its entirety: Peripheral blood samples were taken at initial diagnosis, before any treatment was given. Once sampling was done, hyperthyroidism patients were given methimazole at a starting dose of 30 mg daily, whereas ophthalmopathy patients were given high-dose intravenous methylprednisolone. To identify distinguishing TCR V-J signatures, a discovery cohort of 90 to 100 patients was used, comprising some 43 with Graves' ophthalmopathy and around 57 with stable Graves' hyperthyroidism. An independent validation cohort of fewer than 20 hyperthyroidism patients and approximately 15 patients who later progressed to ophthalmopathy tested prospective prediction of ophthalmopathy. For training and testing, the approximately 92 patients in the discovery cohort were randomly divided in a 7:3 ratio. In addition, the study compared T-cell repertoires in thyroid tissue and in blood from about 6 Graves' hyperthyroidism patients. The paper reports TCR Vbeta CDR3 sequencing of more than 120 peripheral blood samples: some 44 ophthalmopathy, fewer than 85 hyperthyroidism and around 17 progressor patients. The investigation overall reported the following: In validation, the model predicted progression to ophthalmopathy a median of 6.5 months before onset, with approximately 70% sensitivity and about 72% specificity. A 13 V-J signature model separated ophthalmopathy from stable hyperthyroidism, with nearly 90% sensitivity and 81% to 82% specificity in cross-validation and 80%/75% in testing. Blood samples also contained most of the expanded thyroid clonotypes (frequency above 0.001), which suggests that blood repertoires may reflect thyroid immune responses. Sample size was not statistically predetermined, and blinding of investigators to group allocation was not performed.

This clonotype was detected ten times or more. What this receptor recognizes is not known. Nothing much larger sits one base from this clone, and base qualities are not available. The TCR beta CDR3 regions were amplified from the RNA transcripts. A first-round RT-PCR of the TCR CDR3 used the HTBI primer set with the Qiagen OneStep RT-PCR kit. Libraries were constructed in a second round of multiplex PCR, after which size selection and purification were carried out. Paired-end sequencing of the libraries was performed with 100 bp reads on an Illumina HiSeq2000. The published analysis was carried out like this. Raw data were processed with SOAPnuke, discarding reads with adapters, uncalled bases, mean Phred below 15, or no exact constant-primer or identifier match. High-quality paired reads were merged using COPE v1.2.5, and each unique nucleotide sequence was defined as a clonotype. Clonotypes were aligned to IMGT TRBV, TRBD and TRBJ reference segments using MiTCR v1.1. Analysis was restricted to V-J combinations with a frequency above 0.0001, which covered approximately 99% of repertoires. A TCS score was defined as the ratio of F50 (clonal expansion) to E x V (chaos), with BLOSUM62-based TCRdist applied between CDR3 peptides within each V-J. Welch's t-statistics and random forest reduced several hundred V-J features to 10 to 15, which were used in a naive Bayes classifier (R e1071). The public reads were quality trimmed at Q25 with fastp and then assembled into clones with MiXCR by TCRdb, keeping productive beta chains. Identical CDR3 protein sequences are pooled into one entry, listed with their most common genes and DNA. These V and J calls rely on TCRdb rather than the paper's analysis. For this sample the table gives about 350,000 distinct CDR3 sequences, of which roughly 13% were detected only once. The ten largest clonotypes hold 34% of the sample.

The CDR3 holds 14 amino acids from the cysteine to the phenylalanine. Only the CDR3 part of the read is kept: 42 bases, read in frame from the first base. V lost 3 bases and J lost 5 bases; the stretch between them is 13 bases long. CDR1 and CDR2 were assigned from the germline V gene (reference sequence) as LNHDA and SQIVND. Ophthalmopathy patients had moderately to severely active disease, Clinical Activity Score of at least 3, NOSPECS grade of at least 4, and duration under 3 months. The study excluded patients with uncontrolled infections, other autoimmune diseases, pregnancy or lactation. Diagnoses were based on clinical symptoms, serum thyroxine and TRAb, thyroid ultrasound and orbital computed tomography. Ficoll-Paque density gradient centrifugation was used to isolate PBMCs from about 9 ml of fresh peripheral blood. Trizol reagent was used to extract total RNA, and RNA quality was then checked on an Agilent 2100 Bioanalyzer.

The rearrangement combines TRBV19 with TRBJ1-1; TRBD1 is a possible D gene, resting on 6 matching bases. This receptor was identified in a woman aged 40 to 50 with Graves' ophthalmopathy. Sequencing was done on a sample of blood. The DNA sequence is as follows: TGTGCCAGTAGTATCGGGGGGGCGCGAACTGAAGCTTTCTTT. Translated, it reads CASSIGGARTEAFF.